These 9 T cell receptor beta chains were all obtained from the same sample, sequenced in a study of T cell repertoires in cytomegalovirus infection. No cognate antigen is known for these TCRs. TCRdb reprocessed the reads via MiXCR and lists one record per CDR3 protein. The repertoire consists of 800,000 to 950,000 distinct CDR3 sequences, with about 33% occurring once and the leading ten covering around 12%. Sequences were derived from cultured CD8+ T cells from PBMCs, sampled from culture after CMV antigen stimulation. Source of these receptors: a human donor in good health (CMV status not recorded). Some clones in this sample may be carry-over from other donors' samples.

A few counts support this clonotype. The chain uses TRBV7-6 and TRBJ1-3; D unclear. The CDR3 extends over 16 amino acids. V lost 1 base, J lost 1 base, and 11 bases lay in between. CDR1 and CDR2 (germline): SGHVS, FNYEAQ. This CDR3 reads CASSLVWGVSGNTIYF. CDR3 DNA sequence: TGTGCCAGCAGCTTAGTGTGGGGAGTTTCTGGAAACACCATATATTTT.

This rearrangement joins TRBV11-3 to TRBJ1-1; D is perhaps TRBD1 (5 bases). The V end lost 3 bases, the J end lost 6 bases, and 11 bases lay between the germline ends. This CDR3 is built from 13 residues. Germline V gives CDR1 SGHNT, CDR2 YENEEA. CDR3 loop: CASSLRGTSEAFF. The CDR3 region has the DNA TGTGCCAGCAGCTTGAGGGGCACATCTGAAGCTTTCTTT.

The chain joins TRBV13 to TRBJ2-3; possibly TRBD2 for D (5 bases). Trimming pared 6 bases from V and 0 bases from J, leaving 13 bases between. Germline CDR1 reads PRHDT; CDR2 reads FYEKMQ (reference sequence). The CDR3 loop spans 15 amino acids. Here the CDR3 reads CASSFGRRSTDTQYF. Written as DNA, the CDR3 is TGTGCCAGCAGTTTTGGACGGAGGAGCACAGATACGCAGTATTTT.

In this sample, this clonotype turned up a few times. The CDR3: CASSSRTGASTDTQYF. The CDR3 DNA is TGTGCCAGCAGCTCCCGGACAGGGGCCAGCACAGATACGCAGTATTTT. J is TRBJ2-3 and V is TRBV7-9; 9 positions agree with TRBD1. This CDR3 has 16 amino acids. V trimming: 4 bases; J trimming: 0 bases; junction bases outside the gene matches: 5. Germline CDR1 SEHNR, CDR2 FQNEAQ (reference sequence).

The chain combines TRBV7-4 with TRBJ1-4, with unresolved D. V lost 7 bases, J lost 8 bases, and 17 bases lay in between. The CDR3 sequence is 14 residues long. Germline-derived CDR1 and CDR2 are SGHVT and SQSDAQ. The CDR3 region is CASTPGRESEKLFF. CDR3 coding DNA: TGTGCCAGCACACCGGGCCGAGAGTCAGAAAAACTGTTTTTT.

This clonotype was observed a handful of times. This clone may be a read error of a much larger clone one base away. V and J are TRBV11-1 and TRBJ2-5; 9 bases are shared with TRBD1. The CDR3 extends over 14 amino acids. With V trimmed by 4 bases and J by 5 bases, 5 bases remained unmatched. Germline V lookup: CDR1 SGHAT, CDR2 FQDESV (reference sequence). The chain's CDR3 is CASSSGQGDETQYF. The CDR3 DNA sequence: TGTGCCAGCAGCTCGGGACAGGGAGACGAGACCCAGTACTTC.

J is TRBJ1-2 and V is TRBV20-1; D ambiguous. Germline V gene lookup returns CDR1 DFQATT and CDR2 SNEGSKA (reference sequence). The CDR3 extends over 11 amino acids. Trimming took 6 bases from V and 4 from J, leaving 9 bases between them. The CDR3 bases are TGCAGTGCGGGAGAGGGCTATGGCTACACCTTC. This sequence encodes CSAGEGYGYTF.

This chain connects TRBV6-6 to TRBJ2-1, with 12 nucleotides matching TRBD2. With V trimmed by 2 bases and J by 0 bases, 14 bases remained unmatched. In germline, CDR1 is MNHNY, CDR2 SVGAGI (reference sequence). The CDR3 sequence is 21 residues long. The CDR3 nucleotides are TGTGCCAGCAGTTACCCTCCGGGACTAGCGGGCCCCTCTGCCTCCTACAATGAGCAGTTCTTC. Amino acid sequence: CASSYPPGLAGPSASYNEQFF.

J is TRBJ1-5 and V is TRBV28; 8 bases fit TRBD1. There are 15 residues in the CDR3. Germline CDR1 MDHEN, CDR2 SYDVKM. The J segment lost 7 bases and the V segment lost 3 bases, leaving 8 bases of the junction unmatched. As DNA, the CDR3 is TGTGCCAGCAGTTTTGAGCGGACAGGGATCCAGCCCCAGCATTTT. Protein: CASSFERTGIQPQHF.